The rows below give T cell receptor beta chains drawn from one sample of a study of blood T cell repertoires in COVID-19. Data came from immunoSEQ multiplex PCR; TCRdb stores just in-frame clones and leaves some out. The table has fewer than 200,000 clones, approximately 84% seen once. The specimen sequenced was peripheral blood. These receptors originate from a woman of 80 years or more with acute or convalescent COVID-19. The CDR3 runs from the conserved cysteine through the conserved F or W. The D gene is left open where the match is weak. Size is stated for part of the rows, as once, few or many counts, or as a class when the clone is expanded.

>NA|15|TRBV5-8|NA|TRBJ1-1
TGTGCCAGCAGCTACCTGAGGGGGGGAAACACTGAAGCTTTCTTT
CASSYLRGGNTEAFF
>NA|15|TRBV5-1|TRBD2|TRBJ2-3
TGCGCCAGCAGCTTAGCGGGAGGAGTGGCAGATACGCAGTATTTT
CASSLAGGVADTQYF
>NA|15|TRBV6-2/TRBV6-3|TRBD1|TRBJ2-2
TGTGCCAGCAGCCAACAGGGGCGGAGCACCGGGGAGCTGTTTTTT
CASSQQGRSTGELFF
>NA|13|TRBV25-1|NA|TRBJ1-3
TGTGCCAGCAGGTCGGGGGCTGGAAACACCATATATTTT
CASRSGAGNTIYF
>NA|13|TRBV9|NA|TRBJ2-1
TGTGCCAGCAGCCCCCGGGCCTACAATGAGCAGTTCTTC
CASSPRAYNEQFF
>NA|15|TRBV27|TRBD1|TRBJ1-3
TGTGCCAGCAGTGAGGACAGGAGGTCTGGAAACACCATATATTTT
CASSEDRRSGNTIYF
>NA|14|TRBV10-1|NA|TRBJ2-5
TGCGCCAGCAGTGACCCGGGGTCCGAGGGGACCCAGTACTTC
CASSDPGSEGTQYF
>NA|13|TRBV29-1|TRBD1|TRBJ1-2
TGCAGCGCATCGACAGGGGGCGGCTATGGCTACACCTTC
CSASTGGGYGYTF
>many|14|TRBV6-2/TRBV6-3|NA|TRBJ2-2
TGTGCCAGCAGCCGATCTAGCAGCACCGGGGAGCTGTTTTTT
CASSRSSSTGELFF
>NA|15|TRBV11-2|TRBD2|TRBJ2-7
TGTGCCAGCAGCTTAGAAGCCCTAGCGGACTACGAGCAGTACTTC
CASSLEALADYEQYF
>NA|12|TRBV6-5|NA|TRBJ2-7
TGTGCCAGCAGCCTGGGGGGCTACGAGCAGTACTTC
CASSLGGYEQYF
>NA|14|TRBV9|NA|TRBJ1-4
TGTGCCAGTTCTCAGGGGATCTCGACCGAAAAACTGTTTTTT
CASSQGISTEKLFF
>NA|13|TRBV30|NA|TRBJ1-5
TGTGCCTGGAGAAGGGACTTCGATCAGCCCCAGCATTTT
CAWRRDFDQPQHF
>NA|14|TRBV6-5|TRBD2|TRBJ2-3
TGTGCCAGCAGCGGACTGAGCGGGGCAGATACGCAGTATTTT
CASSGLSGADTQYF
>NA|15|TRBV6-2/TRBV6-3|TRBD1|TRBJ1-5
TGTGCCAGCAGTTTCGCAGGGGGGAGCAATCAGCCCCAGCATTTT
CASSFAGGSNQPQHF
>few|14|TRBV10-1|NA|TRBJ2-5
TGCGCCAGCAGTGAGTCAGCTATTCCGGAGACCCAGTACTTC
CASSESAIPETQYF
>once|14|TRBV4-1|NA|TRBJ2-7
TGCGCCAGCAGCCAAGAGAGGACACTCTACGAGCAGTACTTC
CASSQERTLYEQYF
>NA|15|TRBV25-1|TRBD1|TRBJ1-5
TGTGCCAGCAGCCCAGGGACAGCGGAAAATCAGCCCCAGCATTTT
CASSPGTAENQPQHF
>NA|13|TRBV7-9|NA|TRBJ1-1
TGTGCCAGCAGTTCGACCCAGGGCACTGAAGCTTTCTTT
CASSSTQGTEAFF
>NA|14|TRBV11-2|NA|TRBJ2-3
TGTGCCAGCAGCTTGCTTAGAGCCTCAGATACGCAGTATTTT
CASSLLRASDTQYF
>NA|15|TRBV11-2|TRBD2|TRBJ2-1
TGTGCCAGCAAAAAGGTAGGACTAGCGGCGAATGAGCAGTTCTTC
CASKKVGLAANEQFF
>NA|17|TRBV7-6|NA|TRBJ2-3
TGTGCCAGCAGCCCTCGACAGGACGAGCAAGGCACAGATACGCAGTATTTT
CASSPRQDEQGTDTQYF
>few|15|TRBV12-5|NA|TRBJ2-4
TGTGCTAGTGGTTTGCATAGGGGGGGCGCATCGTTTCAGTACTTC
CASGLHRGGASFQYF
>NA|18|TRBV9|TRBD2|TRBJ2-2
TGTGCCAGCAGCCCCGGGACTAGCGGGAGTTTGGGCACCGGGGAGCTGTTTTTT
CASSPGTSGSLGTGELFF
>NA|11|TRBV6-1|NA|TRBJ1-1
TGTGCCAGCCTGGGGGGGGAAGAAGCTTTCTTT
CASLGGEEAFF
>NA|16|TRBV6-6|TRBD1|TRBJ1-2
TGTGCCAGCAGTTACCAGGGGGCAAAAAACGGATGGGGCTACACCTTC
CASSYQGAKNGWGYTF
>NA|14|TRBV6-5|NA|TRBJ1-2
TGTGCCAGCACTGTGGGGGGGGCATCGCGCGGCTACACCTTC
CASTVGGASRGYTF
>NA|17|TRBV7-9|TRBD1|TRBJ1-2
TGTGCCAGCAGCTACTCCCCATATGGACAGGGCGAGTATGGCTACACCTTC
CASSYSPYGQGEYGYTF
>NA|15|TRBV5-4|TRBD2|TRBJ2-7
TGTGCCAGCAGCTCGGGACTAGCGGGAGCGTCCGAGCAGTACTTC
CASSSGLAGASEQYF
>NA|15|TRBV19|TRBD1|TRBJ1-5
TGTGCCAGTAGTGGGGCAGACAGGGCGGCTCAGCCCCAGCATTTT
CASSGADRAAQPQHF
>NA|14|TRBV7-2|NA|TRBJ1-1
TGTGCCAGCAACCCCTCGGGGGGTAACACTGAAGCTTTCTTT
CASNPSGGNTEAFF
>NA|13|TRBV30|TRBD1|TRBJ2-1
TGTGCCTGGATGAGGACAGGGAGGAATGAGCAGTTCTTC
CAWMRTGRNEQFF
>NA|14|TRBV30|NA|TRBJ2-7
TGTGCCTGGAGATTACAGGGCGCATTGGGAGAGCAGTACTTC
CAWRLQGALGEQYF
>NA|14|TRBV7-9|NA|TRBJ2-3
TGTGCCAGCAGCTCCGAGCGGTTCACAGATACGCAGTATTTT
CASSSERFTDTQYF
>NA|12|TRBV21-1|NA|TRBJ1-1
TGTGCCAGCAAGACCGGGGTATTTGAAGCTTTCTTT
CASKTGVFEAFF
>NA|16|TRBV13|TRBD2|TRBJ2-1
TGTGCCAGCAGCTCCCCACTAGCGGGAGGGTGGAATGAGCAGTTCTTC
CASSSPLAGGWNEQFF
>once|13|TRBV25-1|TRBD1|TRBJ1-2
TGTGCCACCGATCCCGGGACAGGGTCCGGCTACACCTTC
CATDPGTGSGYTF
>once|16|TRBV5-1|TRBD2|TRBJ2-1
TGCGCCAGCAGCTGGGGGACTAGAGGGGCCTACAATGAGCAGTTCTTC
CASSWGTRGAYNEQFF
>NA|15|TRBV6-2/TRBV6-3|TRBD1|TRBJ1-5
TGTGCCAGCAGCCCTGGACAGGGAGGCAATCAGCCCCAGCATTTT
CASSPGQGGNQPQHF
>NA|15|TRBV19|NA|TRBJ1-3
TGTGCCAGTAGTACCATGACAGGTTCTGGAAACACCATATATTTT
CASSTMTGSGNTIYF
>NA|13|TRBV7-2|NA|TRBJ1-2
TGTGCCAGCAGCCCCGATGCGGCCTATGGCTACACCTTC
CASSPDAAYGYTF
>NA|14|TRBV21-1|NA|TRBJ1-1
TGTGCCAGCAGCAAAGTACCCGTGTCCGGTGAAGCTTTCTTT
CASSKVPVSGEAFF
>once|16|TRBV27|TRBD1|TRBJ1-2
TGTGCCAGCAGTCCAATTTCAGGACAGGGGCTCTATGGCTACACCTTC
CASSPISGQGLYGYTF
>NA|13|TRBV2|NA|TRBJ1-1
TGTGCCACCTCGGAGCAGATGGAGGTTGAAGCTTTCTTT
CATSEQMEVEAFF
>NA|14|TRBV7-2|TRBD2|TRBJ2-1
TGTGCCAGCACCCCGCCGGGGGGCTACAATGAGCAGTTCTTC
CASTPPGGYNEQFF
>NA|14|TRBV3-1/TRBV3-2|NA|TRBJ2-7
TGTGCCAGCAGCCTGGGGCAGCGGGCGGGGGAGCAGTACTTC
CASSLGQRAGEQYF
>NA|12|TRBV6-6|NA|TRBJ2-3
TGTGCCAGCAGTTACTTGCAGGATACGCAGTATTTT
CASSYLQDTQYF